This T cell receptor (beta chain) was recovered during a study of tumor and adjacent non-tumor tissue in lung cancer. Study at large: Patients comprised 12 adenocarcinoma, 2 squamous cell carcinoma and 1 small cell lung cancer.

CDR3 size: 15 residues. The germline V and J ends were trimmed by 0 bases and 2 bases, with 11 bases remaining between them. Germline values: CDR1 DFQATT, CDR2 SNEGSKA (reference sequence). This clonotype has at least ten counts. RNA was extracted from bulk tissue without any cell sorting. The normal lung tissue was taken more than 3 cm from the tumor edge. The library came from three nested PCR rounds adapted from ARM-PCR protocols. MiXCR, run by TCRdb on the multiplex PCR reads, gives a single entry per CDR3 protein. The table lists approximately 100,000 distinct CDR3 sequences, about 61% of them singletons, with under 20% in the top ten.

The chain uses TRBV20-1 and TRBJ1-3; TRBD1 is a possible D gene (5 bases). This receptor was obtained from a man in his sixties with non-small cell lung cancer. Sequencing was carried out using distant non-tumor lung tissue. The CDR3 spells CSARDLRTTGNTIYF. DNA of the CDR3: TGCAGTGCTAGAGATCTAAGGACAACTGGAAACACCATATATTTT.